This passage covers 24 T cell receptor beta chains from one sample sequenced in a study of OX40 agonist ivuxolimab in advanced cancers. Sequencing used immunoSEQ multiplex PCR; TCRdb keeps in-frame clones, though not all of them. The data show around 60,000 clones, approximately 90% seen once. Sequencing used CD4+ or CD8+ T cells sorted from blood, obtained in a trial of the OX40 agonist ivuxolimab. Source of these receptors: an adult with an advanced solid tumor such as melanoma, head and neck, liver or kidney cancer.

This clone was observed a single time. This chain uses TRBV4-1 with TRBJ2-1; 9 positions agree with TRBD1. Germline V gene data show CDR1 as MGHRA and CDR2 as YSYEKL. J gave up 6 bases and V 3 bases, and 6 bases lay outside the gene matches. CDR3 length equals 15 residues. The CDR3 is CASSHPGQGFNEQFF. In nucleotides, the CDR3 is TGCGCCAGCAGCCATCCGGGACAGGGATTCAATGAGCAGTTCTTC.

This chain links TRBV15 with TRBJ2-7; D tentatively reads TRBD1 or TRBD2 (5 bases each). CDR1 is LNHNV, CDR2 YYDKDF, per germline (reference sequence). Trimming shortened V by 1 base and J by 3 bases, and 10 bases separated the two germline ends. This CDR3 has 14 amino acids. The CDR3 DNA is TGTGCCACCAGCAGAGGAAGAGGGGTCTACGAGCAGTACTTC. Amino acid sequence: CATSRGRGVYEQYF.

V usage is TRBV4-3 and J usage is TRBJ1-2; 11 bases agree with TRBD1. The V gene's germline CDR1 is LGHNA and CDR2 YSLEER. This CDR3 comprises 17 residues. V dropped 1 base and J dropped 6; count of bases not matched to a gene: 10. The CDR3 loop reads CASSQVPPGQGANGYTF. The CDR3 DNA reads TGCGCCAGCAGCCAAGTCCCCCCCGGACAGGGGGCTAATGGCTACACCTTC.

The chain links TRBV28 to TRBJ2-7; perhaps TRBD2 as D (5 bases). CDR1 and CDR2 (germline): MDHEN, SYDVKM. The CDR3 extends over 15 amino acids. The V end lost 6 bases, the J end lost 2 bases, and 17 bases lay between the germline ends. The CDR3 nucleotides read TGTGCCAGCAGCCTCGTGAGGAGCGGTACCTACGAGCAGTACTTC. Translating gives CASSLVRSGTYEQYF.

The rearrangement uses TRBV5-1 and TRBJ1-4, with TRBD1 as a possible D gene (5 bases). The CDR3 is 14 residues long. V was clipped by 0 bases and J by 7 bases, with 10 bases between them. Per the germline V gene, CDR1 is SGHRS and CDR2 is YFSETQ. The chain's CDR3 is CASSLAGPVEKLFF. In DNA form, the CDR3 reads TGCGCCAGCAGCTTGGCGGGGCCCGTTGAAAAACTGTTTTTT. Looking up the rest from reference TRBV5-1 and TRBJ1-4 gives the full variable domain: KAGVTQTPRYLIKTRGQQVTLSCSPISGHRSVSWYQQTPGQGLQFLFEYFSETQRNKGNFPGRFSGRQFSNSRSEMNVSTLELGDSALYLCASSLAGPVEKLFFGSGTQLSVL.

This rearrangement joins TRBV6-5 to TRBJ1-2; the D is unclear. CDR1 and CDR2 (germline): MNHEY, SVGAGI. The CDR3 extends over 13 amino acids. V was shortened by 6 bases and J by 2 bases, with 10 bases between the two germline ends. The CDR3 loop reads CASSEMGNYGYTF. The CDR3 DNA reads TGTGCCAGCAGCGAAATGGGGAACTATGGCTACACCTTC.

As DNA, the CDR3 is TGTGCCAGCAGCCCGGTGGGGTGGAACCCCTATGGCTACACCTTC. Translation gives CASSPVGWNPYGYTF. This chain joins TRBV5-8 and TRBJ1-2, with unresolved D. CDR1 SGHTS and CDR2 YDEGEE come from the germline V gene. Trimming cost V 4 bases and J 4 bases, with 17 bases left between them. The CDR3 consists of 15 residues.

The chain recombines TRBV21-1 with TRBJ2-1; TRBD1 reflects the table's D call only, with no check against the DNA. TRBV21-1 is an annotated pseudogene. This CDR3 comprises 13 residues. CDR3 sequence (DNA): TGTGGTAGGGGTGATAGCTCCTACAATGAGCAGTTCTTC. This gives the protein CGRGDSSYNEQFF.

J is TRBJ1-2 and V is TRBV29-1; D perhaps matches TRBD1 (6 bases). V was shortened by 7 bases and J by 0 bases, with 18 bases between the two germline ends. Germline CDR1 SQVTM, CDR2 ANQGSEA. This CDR3 is 15 amino acids long. The CDR3 protein is CSAVIRDKANYGYTF. The CDR3 DNA reads TGCAGCGCAGTCATCCGGGACAAGGCTAACTATGGCTACACCTTC.

V and J are TRBV11-3 and TRBJ2-7, with a tentative D call TRBD2 (6 bases). Trimming removed 3 bases from V and 5 bases from J, with 14 bases in between. CDR1 is SGHNT, CDR2 YENEEA, per germline. CDR3 length: 14 amino acids. The CDR3 DNA reads as TGTGCCAGCAGCTTGCCCGAGACTAGAAACGAGCAGTACTTC. The encoded protein is CASSLPETRNEQYF.

The chain recombines TRBV4-2 with TRBJ1-4; maybe TRBD1 (6 bases). V shed 4 bases and J shed 7 bases, with 19 bases lying between them. Germline CDR1 and CDR2: LGHNA and YNFKEQ. The CDR3 sequence is 16 residues long. The CDR3 protein is CASSPWGGGISEKLFF. As DNA, the CDR3 is TGTGCCAGCAGCCCTTGGGGGGGCGGAATTTCTGAAAAACTGTTTTTT.

This rearrangement joins TRBV6-1 to TRBJ1-4; D is perhaps TRBD1 (5 bases). The CDR3 length is 15 residues. Germline V gene lookup returns CDR1 MNHNS and CDR2 SASEGT. The V end lost 0 bases, the J end lost 2 bases, and 7 bases lay between the germline ends. The DNA for the CDR3 is TGTGCCAGCAGTGAAGCCAGGGACACTAATGAAAAACTGTTTTTT. It encodes CASSEARDTNEKLFF.

V usage is TRBV7-9 and J usage is TRBJ1-1; 7 nucleotides line up with TRBD1. V lost 1 base to trimming and J lost 0 bases; unmatched junction nucleotides: 2. This CDR3 has 15 residues. CDR1 and CDR2 (germline): SEHNR, FQNEAQ (reference sequence). Here the CDR3 DNA reads TGTGCCAGCAGCTTAGGGCAGGGGGTGAACACTGAAGCTTTCTTT. The encoded protein is CASSLGQGVNTEAFF.

J is TRBJ2-7 and V is TRBV5-5; D ambiguous. Germline V gene data show CDR1 as SGHKS and CDR2 as YYEKEE (reference sequence). V lost 4 bases, J lost 0 bases, and 2 bases lay in between. This CDR3 comprises 11 residues. CDR3 coding DNA: TGTGCCAGCAGCCACTCCTACGAGCAGTACTTC. Its protein is CASSHSYEQYF.

The CDR3 DNA sequence: TGTGCCAGCAGTGCTGGGACAGAGAACACTGAAGCTTTCTTT. Protein: CASSAGTENTEAFF. This chain connects TRBV6-1 to TRBJ1-1; TRBD1 matches 7 bases. Unmatched junction bases numbered 3, after V lost 4 bases and J lost 1 base. Germline lookup yields CDR1 MNHNS and CDR2 SASEGT. The CDR3 has 14 amino acids.

The chain employs TRBV6-1 and TRBJ2-7; TRBD2 might be the D (6 bases). The germline V gene has CDR1 MNHNS and CDR2 SASEGT. V was pared by 1 base and J by 2 bases, with 12 bases between. The CDR3 has 15 amino acids. The DNA for the CDR3 is TGTGCCAGCAGTGAAGGGGTCTGGGAGGCCTACGAGCAGTACTTC. Translation gives CASSEGVWEAYEQYF.

This clone was detected only once. V is TRBV29-1 and J is TRBJ1-2; D is perhaps TRBD1 (6 bases). This CDR3 is 12 amino acids long. CDR1 and CDR2 from the germline V gene are SQVTM and ANQGSEA. The V and J ends lost 5 bases and 5 bases respectively, with 12 bases between them. The CDR3 loop reads CSVQGQTYGYTF. In DNA form, the CDR3 reads TGCAGCGTTCAGGGACAAACTTATGGCTACACCTTC.

The J gene is TRBJ2-3, the V gene TRBV9; D possibly corresponds to TRBD2 (6 bases). This CDR3 region has 15 residues. Trimming left V 0 bases short and J 5 bases short, with 13 bases between. The germline V gene has CDR1 SGDLS and CDR2 YYNGEE. The CDR3 here is CASSVGGGGLDTQYF. CDR3 coding DNA: TGTGCCAGCAGCGTAGGGGGAGGAGGATTAGATACGCAGTATTTT.

The J gene is TRBJ2-5, the V gene TRBV9, with 12 bases aligning to TRBD2. The DNA end is a closer match to TRBJ2-7, so the J assignment may be wrong. CDR1 and CDR2 (germline): SGDLS, YYNGEE. This CDR3 contains 16 residues. The CDR3 protein is CASSGSLAGGPYEQYF. In nucleotides, the CDR3 is TGTGCCAGCAGCGGGTCCCTAGCGGGAGGGCCCTACGAGCAGTACTTC.

The chain joins TRBV7-6 to TRBJ2-7; D might be TRBD1 (5 bases). V gave up 4 bases and J gave up 4 bases, with 11 bases separating them. Germline V CDR1 and CDR2: SGHVS, FNYEAQ. This CDR3 spans 13 amino acids. In DNA, the CDR3 is TGTGCCAGCAGCTCTACAGGATCGTACGAGCAGTACTTC. It codes for CASSSTGSYEQYF.

The gene calls are TRBV4-2 and TRBJ2-3, with D possibly TRBD2 on 7 matching bases. CDR3 length: 15 residues. The V and J ends lost 3 bases and 3 bases respectively, with 13 bases between them. Per the germline V gene, CDR1 is LGHNA and CDR2 is YNFKEQ. The CDR3 is CASSQEGGRTDTQYF. The CDR3 region has the DNA TGTGCCAGCAGCCAGGAGGGGGGGAGAACAGATACGCAGTATTTT.

The J gene is TRBJ1-2, the V gene TRBV28, with 10 nucleotides matching TRBD1. The CDR3 sequence is 15 residues long. Germline values: CDR1 MDHEN, CDR2 SYDVKM. V lost 6 bases to trimming and J lost 3 bases; unmatched junction nucleotides: 7. CDR3 nucleotides: TGTGCCAGCAGCACTGGACAGGGGGTGGACTATGGCTACACCTTC. Its translation: CASSTGQGVDYGYTF.

The rearrangement joins TRBV28 to TRBJ2-5; D unclear. CDR3 length equals 16 residues. Germline CDR1 reads MDHEN; CDR2 reads SYDVKM. Trimming took off 3 bases at V and 0 bases at J, with 14 bases between the two ends. The CDR3 coding sequence is TGTGCCAGCAGTTTTTTCTTGTCCCTGTACCAAGAGACCCAGTACTTC. Translating it yields CASSFFLSLYQETQYF.

The genes are TRBV10-3 and TRBJ2-3; D is perhaps TRBD2 (6 bases). This CDR3 has 14 residues. The germline V gene has CDR1 ENHRY and CDR2 SYGVKD. V was cut by 2 bases and J by 2 bases, with 8 bases left in between. CDR3 loop: CAISEKRATDTQYF. The CDR3 DNA sequence: TGTGCCATCAGTGAGAAGCGGGCCACAGATACGCAGTATTTT.